This T cell receptor beta chain stems from a study of blood T cell repertoires in COVID-19 (dated by TCRdb to 2020 to 2021). About the investigation overall: Samples covering the acute and convalescent phases of COVID-19 were provided by collaborators in the United States, Italy and Spain. The sample metadata nearly always contained a de-identified subject ID, COVID-19 status, age in years and sex. The samples were drawn from two sources: the first 160 participants of the ongoing ImmuneRACE study, and 1,200 or so subjects contributed by 6 global collaborators. Where HLA class I and class II types were available, the types were taken from metadata supplied by the sample provider, not from assay-based typing. The dataset comprised deeply sampled blood TCRbeta repertoires from subjects exposed to, actively infected with, or recovered from COVID-19. The prospective study material was composed of cDNA or gDNA derived from T cells, B-cell-depleted T cells, or PBMCs. The repertoires were released in a freely available public database intended as a resource for research on the immune response to SARS-CoV-2.

Each collaborating institution followed its own protocols to collect whole blood in K2EDTA tubes. For TCRbeta analysis, collaborators shipped samples as frozen whole blood, isolated PBMCs, or DNA extracted from either of those sample types. The CDR3 holds 14 amino acids from the cysteine to the phenylalanine. This entry keeps only the CDR3 DNA: 42 bases, framed from base 1. As encoded in the germline V gene (reference sequence), CDR1 is SGHNT while CDR2 is YYREEE. V loses 0 bases of germline sequence and J loses 7 bases, and the interval between the two ends is 13 bases. The immunoSEQ Assay, a bias-controlled multiplex PCR, was used to amplify TCRbeta CDR3 regions from genomic DNA. The original methods were these. Within the assay, amplification of reference gene primers was used to estimate how many nucleated cells each sample contained. Sequence reads were collapsed and filtered to measure the absolute abundance of every unique TCRbeta CDR3 rearrangement. For each sample, productive Simpson clonality was calculated by taking the square root of Simpson's diversity index across productive rearrangements. The immuneACCESS repertoire file appears here via TCRdb, limited to in-frame rearrangements. These files lack a portion of the clones; in checked studies, under half of the deficit traces to unresolved V genes, and the cause of the others is not known. V, J and clone size were drawn from that table, and D and trimming were deduced from the DNA. This sample gives about 88,000 clones in total; 70% to 90% of them show up just once. The ten largest account for roughly 15% of the sample.

Results and caveats for the whole study, not just this receptor: The amount of clinical and demographic metadata varied by source and participant and was provided uncurated.

Worth noting for this clone: Its target antigen remains unknown. No qualities accompany the bases; no much larger clone lies one base away.

The receptor comes from a woman in her seventies with acute or convalescent COVID-19. The sample taken for sequencing was peripheral blood. This chain joins TRBV5-4 to TRBJ1-2; no D gene call is confident. CDR3 protein: CASSLDREVRGYTF. The nucleotides are TGTGCCAGCAGCTTGGATCGGGAGGTTCGTGGCTACACCTTC.